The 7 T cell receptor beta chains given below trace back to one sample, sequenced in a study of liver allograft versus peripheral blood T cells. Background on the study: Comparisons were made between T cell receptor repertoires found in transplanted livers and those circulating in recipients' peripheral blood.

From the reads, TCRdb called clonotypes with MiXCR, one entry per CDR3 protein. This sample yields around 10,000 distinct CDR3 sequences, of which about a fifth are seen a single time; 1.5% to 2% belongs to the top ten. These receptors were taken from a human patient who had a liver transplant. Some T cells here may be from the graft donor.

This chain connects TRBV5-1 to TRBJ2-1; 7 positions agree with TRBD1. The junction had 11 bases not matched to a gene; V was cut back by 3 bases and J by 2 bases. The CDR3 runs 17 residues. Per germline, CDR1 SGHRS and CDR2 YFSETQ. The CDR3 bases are TGCGCCAGCAGCTCGACCCGCTACAGGGGAACCTACAATGAGCAGTTCTTC. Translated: CASSSTRYRGTYNEQFF.

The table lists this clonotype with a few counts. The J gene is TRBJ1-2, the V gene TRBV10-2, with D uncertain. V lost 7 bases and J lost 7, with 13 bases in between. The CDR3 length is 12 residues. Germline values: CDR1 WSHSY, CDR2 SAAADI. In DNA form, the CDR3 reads TGCGCCAGCACCGGAGTATCTGGTGGCTACACCTTC. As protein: CASTGVSGGYTF.

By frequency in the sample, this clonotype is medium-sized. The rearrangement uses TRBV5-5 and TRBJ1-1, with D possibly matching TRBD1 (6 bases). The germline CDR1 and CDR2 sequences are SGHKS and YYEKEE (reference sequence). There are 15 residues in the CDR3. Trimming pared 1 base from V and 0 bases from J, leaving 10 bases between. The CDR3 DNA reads TGTGCCAGCAGCTTGCCAGGGGCAATGAACACTGAAGCTTTCTTT. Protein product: CASSLPGAMNTEAFF.

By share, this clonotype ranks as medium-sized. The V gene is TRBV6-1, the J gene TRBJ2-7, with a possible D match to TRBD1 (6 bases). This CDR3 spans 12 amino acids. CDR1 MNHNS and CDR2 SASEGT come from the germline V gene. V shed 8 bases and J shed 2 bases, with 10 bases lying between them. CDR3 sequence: CASLGQPYEQYF. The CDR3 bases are TGTGCCAGCTTAGGACAGCCCTACGAGCAGTACTTC.

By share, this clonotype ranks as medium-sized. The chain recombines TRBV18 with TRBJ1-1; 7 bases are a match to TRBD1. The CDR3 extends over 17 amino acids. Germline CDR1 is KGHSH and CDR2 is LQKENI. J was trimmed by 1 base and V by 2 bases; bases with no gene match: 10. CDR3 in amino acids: CASSPTFEPGGNTEAFF. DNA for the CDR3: TGTGCCAGCTCACCAACCTTTGAACCAGGGGGGAACACTGAAGCTTTCTTT.

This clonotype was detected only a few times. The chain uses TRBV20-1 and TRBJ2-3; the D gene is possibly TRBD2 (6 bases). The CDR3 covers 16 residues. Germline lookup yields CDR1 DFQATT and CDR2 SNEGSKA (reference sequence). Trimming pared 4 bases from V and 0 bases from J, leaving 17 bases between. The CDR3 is CSAIPGLPGSTDTQYF. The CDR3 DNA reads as TGCAGTGCTATCCCGGGACTCCCAGGTAGCACAGATACGCAGTATTTT.

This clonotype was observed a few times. This CDR3 is CAIRAGVPYEQYF. CDR3 in DNA: TGTGCCATCAGGGCGGGGGTCCCCTACGAGCAGTACTTC. This chain connects TRBV10-3 to TRBJ2-7; 7 bases match TRBD2. There are 13 residues in the CDR3. Germline-derived CDR1 and CDR2 are ENHRY and SYGVKD. The trim removed 6 bases at V and 2 bases at J, leaving 4 bases unmatched.